This passage covers 27 T cell receptor beta chains from one sample sequenced in a study of blood T cell repertoires in COVID-19. Here immunoSEQ multiplex PCR was the method, and the copy in TCRdb shows in-frame clones only, minus some. Seen here are 50,000 to 55,000 clones, about 87% observed once, and the top ten hold 4%. Input material: peripheral blood. The receptors come from a man between 45 and 60 years old with acute or convalescent COVID-19.

The V call is TRBV19, the J call TRBJ2-3; maybe TRBD2 (6 bases). The CDR3 consists of 14 residues. Per germline, CDR1 LNHDA and CDR2 SQIVND (reference sequence). V lost 5 bases and J 3 bases, leaving 12 bases between the germline ends. Here the CDR3 reads CASSGWGGTDTQYF. CDR3 DNA sequence: TGTGCCAGTAGTGGTTGGGGAGGTACAGATACGCAGTATTTT.

The J gene is TRBJ2-5, the V gene TRBV5-1, with TRBD2 matching 13 bases. CDR3 size: 15 residues. Germline values: CDR1 SGHRS, CDR2 YFSETQ. The junction had 3 bases not matched to a gene; V was cut back by 5 bases and J by 2 bases. The CDR3 loop reads CASRRGLAGQETQYF. The CDR3 nucleotides are TGCGCCAGCAGGCGGGGACTAGCGGGACAAGAGACCCAGTACTTC. Supplemented by reference TRBV5-1 and TRBJ2-5, the full variable domain reads KAGVTQTPRYLIKTRGQQVTLSCSPISGHRSVSWYQQTPGQGLQFLFEYFSETQRNKGNFPGRFSGRQFSNSRSEMNVSTLELGDSALYLCASRRGLAGQETQYFGPGTRLLVL.

The J gene is TRBJ2-7, the V gene TRBV25-1; weak D call: TRBD2 (5 bases). Germline assignment: CDR1 MGHDK and CDR2 SYGVNS. V was shortened by 8 bases and J by 4 bases, with 6 bases between the two germline ends. This CDR3 region has 10 residues. The CDR3 DNA reads TGTGCCAGCGGGGAGTACGAGCAGTACTTC. This sequence encodes CASGEYEQYF.

The rearrangement uses TRBV12-5 and TRBJ2-7, with 10 bases aligning to TRBD2. Germline CDR1 and CDR2: LGHNT and FRNRAP. The trim removed 6 bases at V and 4 bases at J, leaving 12 bases unmatched. The CDR3 loop spans 16 amino acids. The chain's CDR3 is CASGPGERGGLYEQYF. The CDR3 nucleotides read TGTGCTAGTGGCCCTGGGGAGCGGGGGGGCCTGTACGAGCAGTACTTC.

The rearrangement joins TRBV15 to TRBJ1-1; 10 positions agree with TRBD1. J gave up 1 base and V 0 bases, and 5 bases lay outside the gene matches. Per germline, CDR1 LNHNV and CDR2 YYDKDF (reference sequence). The CDR3 totals 17 residues. The CDR3 DNA reads as TGTGCCACCAGCAGAGATACGACAGGGGGCAGGAACACTGAAGCTTTCTTT. Translated, it gives CATSRDTTGGRNTEAFF.

This sequence joins TRBV24-1 and TRBJ2-5; weak D call: TRBD2 (6 bases). The CDR3 length is 15 residues. Trimming took off 2 bases at V and 4 bases at J, with 13 bases between the two ends. Per the germline V gene, CDR1 is KGHDR and CDR2 is SFDVKD. CDR3 DNA sequence: TGTGCCACCAGTGATTCCCTCGGGGGAGGAGAGACCCAGTACTTC. It encodes CATSDSLGGGETQYF.

Here the CDR3 reads CASSSHPGRVGEKLFF. Here the CDR3 DNA reads TGTGCCAGCAGCTCCCACCCTGGCAGGGTTGGCGAAAAACTGTTTTTT. The chain couples TRBV11-3 to TRBJ1-4; maybe TRBD1 (5 bases). There are 16 residues in the CDR3. Germline V lookup: CDR1 SGHNT, CDR2 YENEEA. V shed 4 bases and J shed 8 bases, with 20 bases lying between them. The full variable domain, rest sourced from reference TRBV11-3 and TRBJ1-4, is EAGVVQSPRYKIIEKKQPVAFWCNPISGHNTLYWYLQNLGQGPELLIRYENEEAVDDSQLPKDRFSAERLKGVDSTLKIQPAELGDSAVYLCASSSHPGRVGEKLFFGSGTQLSVL.

The chain couples TRBV11-2 to TRBJ2-7; D gene ambiguous. V lost 4 bases and J 4 bases, leaving 5 bases between the germline ends. The germline V gene encodes CDR1 SGHAT and CDR2 FQNNGV. The CDR3 has 11 amino acids. The CDR3 sequence is CASSWAYEQYF. Written as DNA, the CDR3 is TGTGCCAGCAGCTGGGCGTACGAGCAGTACTTC.

V and J are TRBV25-1 and TRBJ2-5; TRBD2 aligns across 9 bases. This CDR3 has 17 residues. Losses at the gene ends were 0 bases for V and 3 bases for J; bases not matched to a gene: 8. CDR1 is MGHDK, CDR2 SYGVNS, per germline. CDR3 protein: CASSEYGASGAEETQYF. The CDR3 bases are TGTGCCAGCAGTGAATATGGGGCTAGCGGGGCCGAAGAGACCCAGTACTTC.

The gene calls are TRBV12-5 and TRBJ1-5; weak D call: TRBD1 (6 bases). CDR1 is LGHNT, CDR2 FRNRAP, per germline. The V end was cut by 4 bases, the J end by 0 bases, with 13 bases between. The CDR3 totals 16 residues. The CDR3 is CASGSPTGISNQPQHF. For the CDR3, the DNA is TGTGCTAGTGGTTCCCCGACAGGTATTAGCAATCAGCCCCAGCATTTT.

The chain is built from TRBV5-8 and TRBJ1-1; 12 bases map to TRBD1. Germline V gene sequence: CDR1 SGHTS, CDR2 YDEGEE. The V gene end was trimmed by 4 bases and the J gene end by 5 bases; junction bases not matched to a gene: 3. The CDR3 is 14 residues long. CDR3 region: CASSTGQGATEAFF. CDR3 sequence (DNA): TGTGCCAGCAGCACGGGACAGGGGGCTACTGAAGCTTTCTTT.

V usage is TRBV18 and J usage is TRBJ1-2; D is unclear. The V and J ends lost 3 bases and 4 bases respectively, with 15 bases between them. CDR3 length: 15 residues. CDR1 is KGHSH and CDR2 is LQKENI in the germline V gene. For the CDR3, the DNA is TGTGCCAGCTCACCGACCCCTTCCCCGGGCTATGGCTACACCTTC. As protein: CASSPTPSPGYGYTF.

The table lists this clone with a few counts. This chain links TRBV6-5 with TRBJ1-2, with D unclear. CDR1 MNHEY and CDR2 SVGAGI come from the germline V gene. The V and J ends lost 6 bases and 4 bases respectively, with 15 bases between them. The CDR3 extends over 14 amino acids. The CDR3 loop reads CASRVRSQAYGYTF. The CDR3 nucleotides are TGTGCCAGCAGAGTCCGGTCCCAAGCCTATGGCTACACCTTC.

CDR3 DNA sequence: TGTGCCAGCAGCTTAGGGGTGACAGGTTGGAACACTGAAGCTTTCTTT. As protein: CASSLGVTGWNTEAFF. This sequence joins TRBV7-9 and TRBJ1-1, with D possibly matching TRBD1 (6 bases). This CDR3 is built from 16 residues. From germline, CDR1 is SEHNR and CDR2 FQNEAQ (reference sequence). V gave up 1 base and J gave up 1 base, with 13 bases separating them.

The DNA for the CDR3 is TGTGCCAGCAGCGCGTTCCAGGACAGCTACGAGCAGTACTTC. It encodes CASSAFQDSYEQYF. This chain joins TRBV11-3 and TRBJ2-7; maybe TRBD1 (6 bases). V lost 5 bases and J 3 bases, leaving 14 bases between the germline ends. This CDR3 comprises 14 residues. Germline CDR1 reads SGHNT; CDR2 reads YENEEA. The full variable domain, rest sourced from reference TRBV11-3 and TRBJ2-7, is EAGVVQSPRYKIIEKKQPVAFWCNPISGHNTLYWYLQNLGQGPELLIRYENEEAVDDSQLPKDRFSAERLKGVDSTLKIQPAELGDSAVYLCASSAFQDSYEQYFGPGTRLTVT.

The chain links TRBV7-9 to TRBJ1-2; D gene ambiguous. The CDR3 has 16 amino acids. Between the trimmed V and J ends, which lost 5 bases and 4 bases, there was a span of 20 bases. Germline values: CDR1 SEHNR, CDR2 FQNEAQ (reference sequence). The CDR3 region is CASSPREHWVGYGYTF. The CDR3 bases are TGTGCCAGCAGCCCCCGGGAGCACTGGGTGGGCTATGGCTACACCTTC.

The gene calls are TRBV6-6 and TRBJ1-1; possible D gene TRBD1, 5 bases. Trimming removed 2 bases at V and 2 bases at J, with 12 bases between. The CDR3 runs to 15 residues. Germline V gene sequence: CDR1 MNHNY, CDR2 SVGAGI (reference sequence). CDR3 sequence reads: CASSYPGGANTEAFF. The CDR3 DNA is TGTGCCAGCAGTTACCCCGGGGGAGCTAACACTGAAGCTTTCTTT.

V is TRBV6-5 and J is TRBJ2-7, with D perhaps matching TRBD1 (5 bases). V was clipped by 2 bases and J by 0 bases, with 8 bases between them. Germline V gives CDR1 MNHEY, CDR2 SVGAGI. The CDR3 is 14 amino acids. CDR3 sequence: CASSYEGVSYEQYF. The CDR3 nucleotides read TGTGCCAGCAGTTACGAAGGGGTCTCCTACGAGCAGTACTTC.

This rearrangement joins TRBV21-1 to TRBJ2-1; the listed D gene, TRBD2, was not tested against the DNA. TRBV21-1 is designated a pseudogene. The CDR3 totals 13 residues. CDR3 region: CASSKARAERRFF. The CDR3 DNA reads as TGTGCCAGCAGCAAAGCTCGAGCGGAAAGGCGGTTCTTC.

The chain employs TRBV2 and TRBJ1-2; TRBD1 might be the D (6 bases). The CDR3 loop spans 15 amino acids. Trimming took 4 bases from V and 1 from J, leaving 13 bases between them. CDR1 and CDR2 from the germline V gene are SNHLY and FYNNEI. The CDR3 reads CASSAEGGFNYGYTF. CDR3 coding DNA: TGTGCCAGCAGTGCGGAGGGGGGGTTTAACTATGGCTACACCTTC.

V usage is TRBV14 and J usage is TRBJ1-2, with D hard to call. Trimming removed 8 bases at V and 2 bases at J, with 15 bases between. Germline values: CDR1 SGHDN, CDR2 FVKESK. The CDR3 has 14 amino acids. CDR3 sequence: CASLQTLTNYGYTF. In DNA, the CDR3 is TGTGCCAGCCTCCAGACACTCACGAACTATGGCTACACCTTC.

This clone has only a few counts. V is TRBV21-1 and J is TRBJ2-1; TRBD1 is the table's D call and was not checked against the DNA. TRBV21-1 is a recognized pseudogene. This CDR3 is built from 17 residues. The CDR3 reads CASSRPTGEGRCDEQFF. In nucleotides, the CDR3 is TGTGCCAGCAGTCGTCCAACAGGGGAAGGAAGGTGCGATGAGCAGTTCTTC.

The chain combines TRBV7-2 with TRBJ2-5, with D perhaps TRBD1 (5 bases). CDR1 is SGHTA, CDR2 FQGNSA, per germline. The ends were cut back, 5 bases at V and 9 bases at J, with 13 bases in the middle. The CDR3 has 12 residues. The CDR3 here is CASSIGEGAQYF. The CDR3 DNA sequence: TGTGCCAGCAGCATAGGCGAAGGGGCCCAGTACTTC.

The rearrangement uses TRBV2 and TRBJ1-5; no reliable D call. Trimming shortened V by 2 bases and J by 3 bases, and 8 bases separated the two germline ends. The CDR3 totals 14 residues. CDR1 SNHLY and CDR2 FYNNEI come from the germline V gene. The CDR3 DNA follows: TGTGCCAGCAGTGAACTGGGCCCCAATCAGCCCCAGCATTTT. Translation gives CASSELGPNQPQHF.

The chain joins TRBV28 to TRBJ1-1; D uncertain. Germline CDR1 reads MDHEN; CDR2 reads SYDVKM. CDR3 length: 11 residues. Trimming left V 7 bases short and J 1 base short, with 4 bases between. CDR3 sequence (DNA): TGTGCCAGCAACACGAACACTGAAGCTTTCTTT. It codes for CASNTNTEAFF.

V usage is TRBV18 and J usage is TRBJ1-6; 8 bases line up with TRBD1. V lost 2 bases to trimming and J lost 6 bases; unmatched junction nucleotides: 3. Germline CDR1 is KGHSH and CDR2 is LQKENI. This CDR3 has 15 amino acids. The CDR3 nucleotides read TGTGCCAGCTCACCAGAGACAGGGGCTAATTCACCCCTCCACTTT. Amino acid sequence: CASSPETGANSPLHF.

CDR3 sequence reads: CASLLPGDGYTF. CDR3 nucleotides: TGCGCCAGCTTACTACCGGGGGATGGCTACACCTTC. The chain couples TRBV10-2 to TRBJ1-2, with TRBD1 as a possible D gene (5 bases). V dropped 8 bases and J dropped 6 bases, with 13 bases sitting between them. There are 12 residues in the CDR3. Germline V gene lookup returns CDR1 WSHSY and CDR2 SAAADI.